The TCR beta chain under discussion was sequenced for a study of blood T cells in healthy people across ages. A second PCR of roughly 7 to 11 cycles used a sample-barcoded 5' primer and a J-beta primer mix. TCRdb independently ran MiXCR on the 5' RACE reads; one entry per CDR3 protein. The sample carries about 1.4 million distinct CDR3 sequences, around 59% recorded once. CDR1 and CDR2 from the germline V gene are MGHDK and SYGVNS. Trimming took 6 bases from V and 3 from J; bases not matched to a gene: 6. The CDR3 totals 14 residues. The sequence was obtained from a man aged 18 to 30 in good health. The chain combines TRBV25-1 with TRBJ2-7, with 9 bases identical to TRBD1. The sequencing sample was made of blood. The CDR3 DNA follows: TGTGCCAGCAGGAAGGGACAGGGCAACTACGAGCAGTACTTC. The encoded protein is CASRKGQGNYEQYF.